Shown below are 9 T cell receptor beta chains from a single sample sequenced in a study of blood T cell repertoires in COVID-19. Sequenced by immunoSEQ multiplex PCR; TCRdb stores in-frame clones only, minus some. This sample has about 280,000 clones, with 88% found just once. Sequencing was performed on PBMCs or T cells enriched from blood (not recorded which). These receptors all come from a woman aged 55-75 years in a cohort exposed to, infected with or recovered from COVID-19 (not recorded which).

The V call is TRBV7-9, the J call TRBJ2-5, with TRBD2 as a possible D gene (6 bases). The CDR3 runs to 13 residues. V shed 4 bases and J shed 3 bases, with 9 bases lying between them. Looked up from germline, CDR1 is SEHNR and CDR2 is FQNEAQ (reference sequence). CDR3 in amino acids: CASSSSGEETQYF. The CDR3 DNA follows: TGTGCCAGCAGCTCGTCGGGGGAAGAGACCCAGTACTTC.

CDR3 loop: CASRRLAGIVNEQFF. CDR3 nucleotides: TGTGCCAGCAGGCGTCTAGCGGGAATTGTCAATGAGCAGTTCTTC. The chain joins TRBV2 to TRBJ2-1; 9 nucleotides line up with TRBD2. J was trimmed by 6 bases and V by 6 bases; bases with no gene match: 9. The CDR3 length is 15 residues. The germline gives CDR1 SNHLY, CDR2 FYNNEI.

The CDR3 DNA reads as TGTGCCAGCAGTTTATCCAGGGTGGGCGGGGAGGTAACGCAGTATTTT. Its translation is CASSLSRVGGEVTQYF. This rearrangement joins TRBV28 to TRBJ2-3; D possibly corresponds to TRBD2 (6 bases). The length of the CDR3 is 16 residues. CDR1 is MDHEN and CDR2 is SYDVKM in the germline V gene. Between the trimmed V and J ends, which lost 1 base and 9 bases, there was a span of 20 bases.

This chain joins TRBV5-1 and TRBJ2-5; 7 nucleotides match TRBD1. From germline, CDR1 is SGHRS and CDR2 YFSETQ. This CDR3 region has 15 residues. The V gene end was trimmed by 4 bases and the J gene end by 2 bases; junction bases not matched to a gene: 8. As DNA, the CDR3 is TGCGCCAGCAGCCCCGCTGGGGACAGACAAGAGACCCAGTACTTC. This codes for CASSPAGDRQETQYF.

This chain joins TRBV30 and TRBJ2-5, with D tentatively TRBD2 (6 bases). This CDR3 comprises 16 residues. Germline V gene sequence: CDR1 GTSNPN, CDR2 SVGIG (reference sequence). V shed 1 base and J shed 5 bases, with 20 bases lying between them. CDR3 region: CAWSAVAAKGRETQYF. The DNA for the CDR3 is TGTGCCTGGAGTGCAGTAGCGGCCAAAGGGCGGGAGACCCAGTACTTC. Variable domain in full (rest from reference TRBV30 and TRBJ2-5): SQTIHQWPATLVQPVGSPLSLECTVEGTSNPNLYWYRQAAGRGLQLLFYSVGIGQISSEVPQNLSASRPQDRQFILSSKKLLLSDSGFYLCAWSAVAAKGRETQYFGPGTRLLVL.

The chain is built from TRBV19 and TRBJ2-7; 7 nucleotides match TRBD2. The CDR3 is made up of 13 amino acids. V gave up 6 bases and J gave up 1 base; unmatched junction bases: 3. Germline-derived CDR1 and CDR2 are LNHDA and SQIVND (reference sequence). The CDR3 nucleotides are TGTGCCAGTAGGGGGAGGGTGTCCTACGAGCAGTACTTC. As protein: CASRGRVSYEQYF.

The chain carries TRBV6-1 and TRBJ1-1; unclear D gene. Germline V CDR1 and CDR2: MNHNS, SASEGT. The CDR3 extends over 14 amino acids. Trimming pared 3 bases from V and 0 bases from J, leaving 8 bases between. CDR3 nucleotide sequence: TGTGCCAGCAGTGACAGTCAGATGAACACTGAAGCTTTCTTT. It is translated as CASSDSQMNTEAFF.

The J gene is TRBJ2-1, the V gene TRBV5-1, with 8 bases aligning to TRBD2. CDR1 is SGHRS, CDR2 YFSETQ, per germline. The CDR3 is made up of 14 amino acids. V shed 6 bases, J shed 3 bases, and the junction held 5 bases outside the gene matches. The CDR3 nucleotides read TGCGCCAGCACGGGGACTAGTGTCTACAATGAGCAGTTCTTC. Translating gives CASTGTSVYNEQFF. Based on the CDR3 plus reference TRBV5-1 and TRBJ2-1, the full variable domain is KAGVTQTPRYLIKTRGQQVTLSCSPISGHRSVSWYQQTPGQGLQFLFEYFSETQRNKGNFPGRFSGRQFSNSRSEMNVSTLELGDSALYLCASTGTSVYNEQFFGPGTRLTVL.

The rearrangement uses TRBV3-1 (or the pseudogene TRBV3-2) and TRBJ2-7; weak D call: TRBD1 (6 bases). Trimming removed 0 bases from V and 6 bases from J, with 21 bases in between. This CDR3 spans 17 amino acids. The V gene's germline CDR1 is LGHDT and CDR2 YNNKEL (reference sequence). The CDR3 is CASSQDGTWNNVAEQYF. The DNA of the CDR3 is TGTGCCAGCAGCCAAGACGGGACATGGAACAATGTTGCCGAGCAGTACTTC.